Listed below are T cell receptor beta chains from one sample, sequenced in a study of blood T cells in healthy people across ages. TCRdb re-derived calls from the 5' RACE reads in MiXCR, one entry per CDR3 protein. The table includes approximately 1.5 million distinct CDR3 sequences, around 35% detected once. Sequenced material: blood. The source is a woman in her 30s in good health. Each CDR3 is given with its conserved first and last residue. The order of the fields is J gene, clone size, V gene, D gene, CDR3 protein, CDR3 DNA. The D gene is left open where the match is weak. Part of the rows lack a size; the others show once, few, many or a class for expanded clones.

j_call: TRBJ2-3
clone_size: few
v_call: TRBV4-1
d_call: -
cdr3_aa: CASSHSTGRTDTQYF
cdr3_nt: TGCGCCAGCAGCCATAGTACAGGGCGTACAGATACGCAGTATTTT

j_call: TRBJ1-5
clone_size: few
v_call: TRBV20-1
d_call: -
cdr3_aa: CSARTVGSLNQPQHF
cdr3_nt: TGCAGTGCTAGAACGGTAGGCAGCCTCAATCAGCCCCAGCATTTT

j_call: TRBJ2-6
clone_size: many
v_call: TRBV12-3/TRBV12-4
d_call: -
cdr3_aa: CASSMTGANVLTF
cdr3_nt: TGTGCCAGCAGTATGACGGGGGCCAACGTCCTGACTTTC

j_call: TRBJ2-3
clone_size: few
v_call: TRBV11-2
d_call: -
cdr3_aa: CASSLLQGHLTDTQYF
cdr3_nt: TGTGCCAGCAGCCTACTGCAGGGCCACCTCACAGATACGCAGTATTTT

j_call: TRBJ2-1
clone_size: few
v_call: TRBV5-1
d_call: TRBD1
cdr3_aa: CASSFPGQGLPSSYNEQFF
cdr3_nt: TGCGCCAGCAGCTTTCCGGGACAGGGCCTCCCCAGCTCCTACAATGAGCAGTTCTTC

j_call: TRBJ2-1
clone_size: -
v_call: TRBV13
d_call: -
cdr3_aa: CASSSDSMGAEQFF
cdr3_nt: TGTGCCAGCAGCTCTGATTCAATGGGGGCTGAGCAGTTCTTC

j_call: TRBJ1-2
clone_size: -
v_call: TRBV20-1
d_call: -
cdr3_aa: CSASSGRGYTF
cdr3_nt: TGCAGTGCTAGTTCGGGCAGGGGCTACACCTTC

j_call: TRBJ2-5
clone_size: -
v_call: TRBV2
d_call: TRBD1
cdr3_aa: CASSGGTGVWKTQYF
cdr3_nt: TGTGCCAGCAGCGGGGGGACAGGGGTGTGGAAGACCCAGTACTTC

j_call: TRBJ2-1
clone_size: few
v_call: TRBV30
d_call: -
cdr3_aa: CAWDVDNEQFF
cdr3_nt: TGTGCCTGGGACGTGGACAATGAGCAGTTCTTC

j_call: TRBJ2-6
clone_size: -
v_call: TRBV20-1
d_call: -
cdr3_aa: CSARSRDSGANVLTF
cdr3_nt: TGCAGTGCTAGAAGCCGGGACTCTGGGGCCAACGTCCTGACTTTC

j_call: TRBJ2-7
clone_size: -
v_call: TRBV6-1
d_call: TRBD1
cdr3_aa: CASGQTIPGQTIYEQYF
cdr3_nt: TGTGCCAGCGGTCAAACTATTCCGGGACAGACTATCTACGAGCAGTACTTC